This is a list of T cell receptor beta chains from one sample in a study of OX40 agonist ivuxolimab in advanced cancers. Sequencing was performed with immunoSEQ multiplex PCR; in TCRdb, only in-frame clones are kept and a portion is missing. The sample holds about 79,000 clones; about nine tenths are singletons and the top ten take less than 5%. The sequenced sample was CD4+ or CD8+ T cells sorted from blood, obtained in a trial of the OX40 agonist ivuxolimab. The receptor set was obtained from an adult with an advanced solid tumor such as melanoma, head and neck, liver or kidney cancer. Each CDR3 is given with its conserved first and last residue. A D gene is named only where the DNA matches it firmly. The size of a clone is reported for some rows only, either as once, few or many, or as a class for expanded clones.

J gene,D gene,clone size,V gene,CDR3 DNA,CDR3 protein
TRBJ2-1,.,once,TRBV7-8,TGTGCCAGCACCGGCACCTCCTACAATGAGCAGTTCTTC,CASTGTSYNEQFF
TRBJ2-5,.,.,TRBV5-1,TGCGCCAGCAGCCCGGAGGGGCCTGGGGAGACCCAGTACTTC,CASSPEGPGETQYF
TRBJ2-3,TRBD2,.,TRBV6-6,TGTGCCAGCAGCGAACTAGCGGGAGCCCCAGATACGCAGTATTTT,CASSELAGAPDTQYF
TRBJ1-1,.,.,TRBV5-1,TGCGCCAGCAGCTTGTCTCTTGGGGTAAACACTGAAGCTTTCTTT,CASSLSLGVNTEAFF
TRBJ1-2,.,.,TRBV6-1,TGTGCCAGCAGGGAGAGGGGGGCTCAGAGGGGCTACACCTTC,CASRERGAQRGYTF
TRBJ2-1,TRBD2,.,TRBV5-1,TGCGCCAGCAGCTTGGAGGCGGGACTAGAAATCGATGAGCAGTTCTTC,CASSLEAGLEIDEQFF
TRBJ1-2,TRBD1,.,TRBV6-6,TGTGCCAGCAGTCCCGGACAGGGCGGCTACACCTTC,CASSPGQGGYTF
TRBJ1-2,.,.,TRBV9,TGTGCCAGCAGCGTAGCTCAGGGAGGGCCTGGCTACACCTTC,CASSVAQGGPGYTF
TRBJ2-5,.,.,TRBV11-3,TGTGCCAGCAGCTTAGGGGGACTGAAGACCCAGTACTTC,CASSLGGLKTQYF
TRBJ2-3,.,.,TRBV5-1,TGCGCCAGCAGCTTCTCGCGGGCATACACAGATACGCAGTATTTT,CASSFSRAYTDTQYF
TRBJ2-4,.,.,TRBV11-2,TGTGCCAGCAGCTCGGGAGCGGGCCTAGCCAAAAACATTCAGTACTTC,CASSSGAGLAKNIQYF
TRBJ2-5,.,.,TRBV21-1,TGTGCCAGCAGCAAAGGGCAGTTCCAGGAGACCCAGTACTTC,CASSKGQFQETQYF
TRBJ2-3,.,.,TRBV10-3,TGTGCCATCAGTGTTGGACCCGGCACAGATACGCAGTATTTT,CAISVGPGTDTQYF
TRBJ2-7,TRBD2,.,TRBV6-5,TGTGCCAGCAGCTCCGGGACTAGCGGGACCTACGAGCAGTACTTC,CASSSGTSGTYEQYF
TRBJ2-3,.,.,TRBV5-1,TGCGCCAGCCAAACAGGGAATGTTTACACAGATACGCAGTATTTT,CASQTGNVYTDTQYF
TRBJ1-1,.,.,TRBV12-1,TGTGCCAGCAGCTTTGGACGATTGGAAAACACTGAAGCTTTCTTT,CASSFGRLENTEAFF
TRBJ2-3,TRBD2,.,TRBV10-3,TGTGCCATCAGTTCCCTGAGGCGGGGGGGTACAGATACGCAGTATTTT,CAISSLRRGGTDTQYF
TRBJ2-7,.,.,TRBV6-5,TGTGCCAGCAGATTAACAGGGCCCTCCTACGAGCAGTACTTC,CASRLTGPSYEQYF
TRBJ2-5,.,.,TRBV5-1,TGCGCCAGCAGCTTGGCCCCAGGTTCACAAGAGACCCAGTACTTC,CASSLAPGSQETQYF
TRBJ1-2,.,.,TRBV28,TGTGCCAGCAGTTTTTTTGCAGTCTATGGCTACACCTTC,CASSFFAVYGYTF
TRBJ2-1,.,.,TRBV15,TGTGCCACCAGCAGTCGCAGGGGGGAGTCGTTCTTC,CATSSRRGESFF
TRBJ2-3,TRBD2,few,TRBV7-6,TGTGCCAGCAGCTTATTCGGGAGGGGCACAGATACGCAGTATTTT,CASSLFGRGTDTQYF
TRBJ2-7,.,.,TRBV29-1,TGCAGCGTTGGAGGGGACGGATACGAGCAGTACTTC,CSVGGDGYEQYF
TRBJ1-1,TRBD1,.,TRBV18,TGTGCCAGCTCACAGGGACAGGGGGCTTTTTACACTGAAGCTTTCTTT,CASSQGQGAFYTEAFF
TRBJ2-2,TRBD2,.,TRBV27,TGTGCCAGCAGGCCCAATAGCGGGAGCCCCGGGGAGCTGTTTTTT,CASRPNSGSPGELFF
TRBJ2-2,.,.,TRBV9,TGTGCCAGCAGCGTAGAAAACGGGGAGCTGTTTTTT,CASSVENGELFF
TRBJ2-7,.,.,TRBV5-1,TGCGCCAGCAGAGCTAGGACAGCAACCTACGAGCAGTACTTC,CASRARTATYEQYF
TRBJ1-1,.,.,TRBV19,TGTGCCAGTAGTATAGTTGGGGTTGGGACTGAAGCTTTCTTT,CASSIVGVGTEAFF
TRBJ1-2,.,.,TRBV6-1,TGTGCCAGCACCCCGACAGCTAACTATGGCTACACCTTC,CASTPTANYGYTF
TRBJ1-4,.,.,TRBV6-5,TGTGCCAGCAGTTACTCGTCGGTTAATGAAAAACTGTTTTTT,CASSYSSVNEKLFF
TRBJ1-2,.,.,TRBV5-5,TGTGCCAGCAGCTCGTCCAGCCCTAACTATGGCTACACCTTC,CASSSSSPNYGYTF
TRBJ2-7,TRBD1,.,TRBV30,TGTGCCTGGGCCCCCCTACCGGGACAGGGTTACTACGAGCAGTACTTC,CAWAPLPGQGYYEQYF
TRBJ2-5,TRBD2,.,TRBV5-1,TGCGCCAGCAGCTTGGCCGGTAGCGGGAGCGGGGAGACCCAGTACTTC,CASSLAGSGSGETQYF
TRBJ1-2,.,.,TRBV5-5,TGTGCCAGCAGCGGGACACCAAACAACTATGGCTACACCTTC,CASSGTPNNYGYTF
TRBJ2-5,.,.,TRBV4-1,TGCGCCAGCAGCCAAGATTTCCCGATTGGAGAGACCCAGTACTTC,CASSQDFPIGETQYF
TRBJ2-1,TRBD1,.,TRBV28,TGTGCCAGCAGGGAATGGACAGGGGGCGTTGAGCAGTTCTTC,CASREWTGGVEQFF
TRBJ2-1,TRBD2,.,TRBV18,TGTGCCAGCTCACCACCAGCGGGAGAGTACAATGAGCAGTTCTTC,CASSPPAGEYNEQFF
TRBJ2-3,.,.,TRBV7-6,TGTGCCAGCAGCCCCTATAGCGGAACTAGCACAGATACGCAGTATTTT,CASSPYSGTSTDTQYF
TRBJ2-1,TRBD2,once,TRBV2,TGTGCCAGCAGTGATTACACTAGCGGGAGTGCGGAGCAGTTCTTC,CASSDYTSGSAEQFF
TRBJ1-5,TRBD1,.,TRBV19,TGTGCCAGTAGTGGCACAGGGGGTCTTCAGCCCCAGCATTTT,CASSGTGGLQPQHF